This paragraph reports one TCR beta chain. Its antigen is currently unknown. Generated by immunoSEQ multiplex PCR, the TCRdb table keeps only in-frame clones and is missing some. There are roughly 46,000 clones in the sample; about 91% occur only once, and 4% to 5% lies in the top ten. The investigators sampled blood at baseline, at cycle 4 day 1, and at cycle 7 day 1. With 1 base removed from V and 7 bases from J, the gap between germline ends came to 14 bases. CDR1 and CDR2 from the germline V gene are MGHRA and YSYEKL. The CDR3 has 15 amino acids. This specimen comes from a study of OX40 agonist ivuxolimab in advanced cancers. Looking at the study overall: Hepatocellular carcinoma, melanoma, renal cell or head and neck cancer was diagnosed in the dose-escalation patients. Those enrolled were about 82% male, with a mean age of 60 years and ages from 23 to 79. Study-level findings and limits: Compared with CD4+, CD8+ T cells on average had more expanded clones.

Sequencing used CD4+ or CD8+ T cells sorted from blood, obtained in a trial of the OX40 agonist ivuxolimab. The TCR sequence derives from an adult with an advanced solid tumor such as melanoma, head and neck, liver or kidney cancer. V is TRBV4-1 and J is TRBJ1-3; no firm D call. The CDR3 DNA reads as TGCGCCAGCAGCCAAGCCCCGGAATCTTGGAACACCATATATTTT. It codes for CASSQAPESWNTIYF.